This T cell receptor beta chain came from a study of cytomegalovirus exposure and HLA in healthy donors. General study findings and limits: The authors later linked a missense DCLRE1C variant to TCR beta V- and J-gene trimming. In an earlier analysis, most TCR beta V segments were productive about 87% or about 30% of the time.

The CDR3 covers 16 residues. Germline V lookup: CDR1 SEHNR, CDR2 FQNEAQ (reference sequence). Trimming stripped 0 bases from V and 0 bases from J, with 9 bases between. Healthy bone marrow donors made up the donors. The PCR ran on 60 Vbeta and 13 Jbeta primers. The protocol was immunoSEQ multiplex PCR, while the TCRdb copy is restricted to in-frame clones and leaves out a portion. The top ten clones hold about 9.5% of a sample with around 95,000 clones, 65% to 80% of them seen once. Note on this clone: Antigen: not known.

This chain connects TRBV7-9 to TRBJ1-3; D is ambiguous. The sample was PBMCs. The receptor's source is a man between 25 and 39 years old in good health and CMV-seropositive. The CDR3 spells CASSLALADSGNTIYF. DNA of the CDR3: TGTGCCAGCAGCTTAGCGTTGGCAGACTCTGGAAACACCATATATTTT.